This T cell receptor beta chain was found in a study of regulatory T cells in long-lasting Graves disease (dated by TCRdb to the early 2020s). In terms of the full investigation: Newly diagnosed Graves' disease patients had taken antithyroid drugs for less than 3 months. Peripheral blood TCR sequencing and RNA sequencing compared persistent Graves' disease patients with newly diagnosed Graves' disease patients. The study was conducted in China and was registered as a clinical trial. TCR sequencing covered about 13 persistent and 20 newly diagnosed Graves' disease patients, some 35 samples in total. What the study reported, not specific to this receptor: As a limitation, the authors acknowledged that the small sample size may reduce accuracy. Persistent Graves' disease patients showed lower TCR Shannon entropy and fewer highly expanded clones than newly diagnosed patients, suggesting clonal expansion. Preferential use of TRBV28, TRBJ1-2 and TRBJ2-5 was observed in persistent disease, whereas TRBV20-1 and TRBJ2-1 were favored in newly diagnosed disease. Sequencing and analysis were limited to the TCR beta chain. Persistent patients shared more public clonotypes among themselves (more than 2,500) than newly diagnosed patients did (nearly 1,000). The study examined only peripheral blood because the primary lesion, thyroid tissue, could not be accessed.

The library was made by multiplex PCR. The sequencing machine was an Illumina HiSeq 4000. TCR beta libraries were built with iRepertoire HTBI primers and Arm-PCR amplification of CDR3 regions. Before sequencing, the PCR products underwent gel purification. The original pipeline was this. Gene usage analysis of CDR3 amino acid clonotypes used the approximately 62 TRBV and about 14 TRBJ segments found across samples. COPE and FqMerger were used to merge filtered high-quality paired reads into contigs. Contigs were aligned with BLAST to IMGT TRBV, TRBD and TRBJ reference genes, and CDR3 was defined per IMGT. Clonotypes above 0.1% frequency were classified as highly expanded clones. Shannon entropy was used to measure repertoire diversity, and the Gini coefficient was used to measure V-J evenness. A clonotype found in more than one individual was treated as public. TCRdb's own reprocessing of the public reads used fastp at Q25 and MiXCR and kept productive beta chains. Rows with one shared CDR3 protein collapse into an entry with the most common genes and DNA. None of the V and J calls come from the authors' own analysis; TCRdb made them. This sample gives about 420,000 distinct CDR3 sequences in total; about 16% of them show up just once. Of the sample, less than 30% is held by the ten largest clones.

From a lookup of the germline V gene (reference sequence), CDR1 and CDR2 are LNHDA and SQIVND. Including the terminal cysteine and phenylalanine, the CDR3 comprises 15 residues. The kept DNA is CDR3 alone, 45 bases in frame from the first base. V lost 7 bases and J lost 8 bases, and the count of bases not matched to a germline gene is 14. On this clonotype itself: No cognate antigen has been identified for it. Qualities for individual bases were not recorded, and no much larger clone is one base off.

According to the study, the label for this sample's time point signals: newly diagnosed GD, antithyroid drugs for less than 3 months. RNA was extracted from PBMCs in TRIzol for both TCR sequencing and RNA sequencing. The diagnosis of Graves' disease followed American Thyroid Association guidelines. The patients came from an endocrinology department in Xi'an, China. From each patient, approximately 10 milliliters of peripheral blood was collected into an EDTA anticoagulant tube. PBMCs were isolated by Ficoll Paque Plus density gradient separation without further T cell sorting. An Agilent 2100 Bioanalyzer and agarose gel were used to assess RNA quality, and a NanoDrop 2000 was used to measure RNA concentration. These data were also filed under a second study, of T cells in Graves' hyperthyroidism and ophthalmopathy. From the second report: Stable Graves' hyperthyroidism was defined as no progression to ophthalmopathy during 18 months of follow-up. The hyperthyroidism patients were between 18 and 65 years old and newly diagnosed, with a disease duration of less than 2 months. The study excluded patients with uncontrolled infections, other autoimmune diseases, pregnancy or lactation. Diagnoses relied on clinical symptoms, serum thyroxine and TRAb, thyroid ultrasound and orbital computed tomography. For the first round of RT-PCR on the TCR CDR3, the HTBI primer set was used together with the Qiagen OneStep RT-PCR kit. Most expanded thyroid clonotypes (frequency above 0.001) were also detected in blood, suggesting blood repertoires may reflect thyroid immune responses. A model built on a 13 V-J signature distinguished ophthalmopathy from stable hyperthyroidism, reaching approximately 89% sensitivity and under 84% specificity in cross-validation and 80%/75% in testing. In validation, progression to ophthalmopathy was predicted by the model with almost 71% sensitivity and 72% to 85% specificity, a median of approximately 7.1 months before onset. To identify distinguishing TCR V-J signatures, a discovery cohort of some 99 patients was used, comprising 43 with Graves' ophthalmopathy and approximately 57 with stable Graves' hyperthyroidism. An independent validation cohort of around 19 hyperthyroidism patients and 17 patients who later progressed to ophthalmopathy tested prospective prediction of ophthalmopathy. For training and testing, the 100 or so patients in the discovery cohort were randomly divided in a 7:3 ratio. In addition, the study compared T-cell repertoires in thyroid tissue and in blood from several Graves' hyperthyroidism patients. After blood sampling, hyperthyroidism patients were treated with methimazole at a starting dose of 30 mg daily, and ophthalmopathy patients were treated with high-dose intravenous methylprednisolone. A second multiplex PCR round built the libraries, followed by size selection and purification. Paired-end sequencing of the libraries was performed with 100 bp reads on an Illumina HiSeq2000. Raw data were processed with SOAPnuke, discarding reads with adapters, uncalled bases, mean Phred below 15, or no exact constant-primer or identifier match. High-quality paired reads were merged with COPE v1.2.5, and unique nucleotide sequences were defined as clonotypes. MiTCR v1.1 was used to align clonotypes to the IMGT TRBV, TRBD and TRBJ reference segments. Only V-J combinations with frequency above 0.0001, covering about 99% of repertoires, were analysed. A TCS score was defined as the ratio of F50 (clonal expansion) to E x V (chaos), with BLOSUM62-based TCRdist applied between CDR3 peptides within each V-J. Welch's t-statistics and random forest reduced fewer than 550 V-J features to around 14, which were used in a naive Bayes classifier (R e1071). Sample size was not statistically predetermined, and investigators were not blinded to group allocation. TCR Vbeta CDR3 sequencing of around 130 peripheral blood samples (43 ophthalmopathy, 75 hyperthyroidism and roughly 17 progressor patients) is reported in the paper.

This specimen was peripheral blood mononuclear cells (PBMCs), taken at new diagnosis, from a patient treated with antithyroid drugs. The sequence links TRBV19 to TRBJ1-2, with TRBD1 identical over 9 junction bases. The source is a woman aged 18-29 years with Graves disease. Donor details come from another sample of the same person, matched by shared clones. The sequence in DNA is TGTGCCAGTACCCCTTTGGGGGGACAGGGCAGGGGCTACACCTTC. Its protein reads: CASTPLGGQGRGYTF.